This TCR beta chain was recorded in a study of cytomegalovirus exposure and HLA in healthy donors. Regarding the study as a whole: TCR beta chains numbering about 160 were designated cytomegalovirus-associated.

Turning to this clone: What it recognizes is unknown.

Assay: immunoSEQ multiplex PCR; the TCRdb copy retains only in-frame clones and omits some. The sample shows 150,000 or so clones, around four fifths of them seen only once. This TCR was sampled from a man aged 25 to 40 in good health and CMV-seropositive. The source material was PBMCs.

CDR3 protein: CASSQRTSVSETQYF. The DNA of the CDR3 is TGCGCCAGCAGCCAGCGGACTAGCGTCTCGGAGACCCAGTACTTC. This sequence joins TRBV4-1 and TRBJ2-5; 9 positions agree with TRBD2. This CDR3 is built from 15 residues. The V and J ends lost 3 bases and 5 bases, in that order; junction bases with no gene match: 7. Germline values: CDR1 MGHRA, CDR2 YSYEKL.